This is a list of T cell receptor beta chains from one sample in a study of T cell responses to AZD1222 COVID-19 vaccine. Assay: immunoSEQ multiplex PCR; the TCRdb copy retains only in-frame clones and omits some. The sample yields roughly 170,000 clones, 94% seen once. The sample in question was peripheral blood, obtained 28 days after the second AZD1222 dose. Every receptor here comes from an adult who received the AZD1222 COVID-19 vaccine. CDR3s include the opening cysteine and the closing phenylalanine or tryptophan. Fields, in order: J gene, CDR3 length, clone size, D gene, V gene, CDR3 protein, CDR3 DNA. D genes are given only for firm matches. A row's size may be missing; if present it is once, few, many or a size class.

TRBJ1-4,16,NA,NA,TRBV5-8,CVSSLGPLLTNEKLFF,TGTGTCAGCAGCCTGGGGCCCCTACTAACTAATGAAAAACTGTTTTTT
TRBJ2-7,16,NA,NA,TRBV7-2,CASSLTPVLYAYEQYF,TGTGCCAGCAGCTTAACGCCAGTCCTCTATGCCTACGAGCAGTACTTC
TRBJ2-1,12,NA,TRBD1,TRBV30,CAWGTAYNEQFF,TGTGCCTGGGGGACAGCCTACAATGAGCAGTTCTTC
TRBJ1-3,16,NA,NA,TRBV18,CASSPPGTYSGNTIYF,TGTGCCAGCTCACCACCCGGCACATACTCTGGAAACACCATATATTTT
TRBJ1-5,13,NA,NA,TRBV29-1,CSVAGGRDQPQHF,TGCAGCGTTGCGGGGGGGCGAGATCAGCCCCAGCATTTT
TRBJ2-7,14,NA,NA,TRBV24-1,CATRIVGRSYEQYF,TGTGCCACCAGGATTGTCGGGAGATCCTACGAGCAGTACTTC
TRBJ1-2,14,NA,TRBD1,TRBV19,CATNRGLANYGYTF,TGTGCCACAAACAGGGGACTGGCTAACTATGGCTACACCTTC
TRBJ2-1,14,NA,TRBD2,TRBV28,CASSFRLAHNEQFF,TGTGCCAGCAGTTTCCGACTAGCTCACAATGAGCAGTTCTTC
TRBJ2-1,13,NA,NA,TRBV7-3,CASSPSPEGEQFF,TGTGCCAGCAGCCCGAGTCCCGAAGGGGAGCAGTTCTTC
TRBJ2-7,15,once,TRBD2,TRBV11-1,CASSLGGGYSYEQYF,TGTGCCAGCAGCTTAGGCGGGGGGTACTCCTACGAGCAGTACTTC
TRBJ1-1,13,NA,NA,TRBV30,CAWSLGEGTEAFF,TGTGCCTGGAGTTTAGGGGAGGGTACTGAAGCTTTCTTT
TRBJ2-3,14,NA,NA,TRBV11-3,CASSATRGADTQYF,TGTGCCAGCAGCGCGACTAGAGGGGCAGATACGCAGTATTTT
TRBJ2-2,17,NA,NA,TRBV13,CASSAPFGRENTGELFF,TGTGCCAGCAGCGCCCCCTTTGGAAGAGAGAACACCGGGGAGCTGTTTTTT
TRBJ2-3,16,NA,NA,TRBV25-1,CASSEEEESLPDTQYF,TGTGCCAGCAGTGAAGAGGAGGAGTCTTTACCAGATACGCAGTATTTT
TRBJ1-2,12,once,NA,TRBV3-1/TRBV3-2,CASSQDNYGYTF,TGTGCCAGCAGCCAAGATAACTATGGCTACACCTTC
TRBJ1-4,15,few,NA,TRBV15,CATSRVGRPNEKLFF,TGTGCCACCAGCAGAGTGGGGAGGCCAAATGAAAAACTGTTTTTT
TRBJ2-7,15,NA,TRBD2,TRBV28,CASSLSLAVSYEQYF,TGTGCCAGCAGTTTAAGCCTAGCGGTCTCCTACGAGCAGTACTTC
TRBJ2-7,13,NA,TRBD1,TRBV19,CARARLGQGEQYF,TGTGCCAGAGCCAGGTTGGGACAGGGCGAGCAGTACTTC
TRBJ1-5,17,NA,NA,TRBV4-3,CASSKDIGNNGHAPQHF,TGCGCCAGCAGCAAAGATATTGGTAATAACGGGCACGCGCCCCAGCATTTT
TRBJ1-2,15,NA,TRBD1,TRBV7-8,CASSQGTGADYGYTF,TGTGCCAGCAGCCAGGGGACAGGGGCAGACTATGGCTACACCTTC
TRBJ2-2,15,NA,NA,TRBV6-4,CASRLQGWPDGELFF,TGTGCCAGCAGATTACAGGGTTGGCCTGACGGGGAGCTGTTTTTT
TRBJ1-1,18,NA,NA,TRBV2,CASSEAPLYRVANTEAFF,TGTGCCAGCAGTGAAGCTCCCTTATACAGGGTGGCGAACACTGAAGCTTTCTTT
TRBJ2-6,14,few,NA,TRBV19,CASTEGGGANVLTF,TGTGCCAGTACTGAGGGCGGTGGGGCCAACGTCCTGACTTTC
TRBJ1-2,14,NA,NA,TRBV28,CASRTSDSRYGYTF,TGTGCCAGCAGGACCTCGGACAGCCGCTATGGCTACACCTTC
TRBJ1-1,12,NA,NA,TRBV19,CASSPQGTEAFF,TGTGCCAGTTCCCCGCAAGGGACTGAAGCTTTCTTT
TRBJ2-1,18,NA,TRBD2,TRBV27,CASSLWGLAGGSLNEQFF,TGTGCCAGCAGTTTATGGGGACTAGCGGGAGGTTCTTTGAATGAGCAGTTCTTC
TRBJ2-6,17,NA,NA,TRBV10-3,CAISESTGASGANVLTF,TGTGCCATCAGTGAGTCGACGGGGGCATCTGGGGCCAACGTCCTGACTTTC
TRBJ2-3,15,NA,TRBD2,TRBV7-8,CASSRGGWGTDTQYF,TGTGCCAGCAGCCGGGGGGGGTGGGGCACAGATACGCAGTATTTT
TRBJ1-4,15,NA,TRBD1,TRBV27,CASSLRTGNTEKLFF,TGTGCCAGCAGTTTACGGACAGGGAATACCGAAAAACTGTTTTTT
TRBJ1-2,14,once,NA,TRBV7-9,CASSLEGNKYGYTF,TGTGCCAGCAGCTTAGAGGGTAACAAGTATGGCTACACCTTC
TRBJ1-5,15,once,NA,TRBV6-1,CASSEQGIFNQPQHF,TGTGCCAGCAGTGAACAGGGGATCTTCAATCAGCCCCAGCATTTT
TRBJ1-4,15,NA,NA,TRBV28,CASRKYRGGDEKLFF,TGTGCCAGCAGAAAGTACCGGGGCGGCGATGAAAAACTGTTTTTT
TRBJ1-1,14,NA,NA,TRBV13,CASSLYARYTEAFF,TGTGCCAGCAGCTTATACGCGAGATACACTGAAGCTTTCTTT
TRBJ2-2,15,NA,TRBD2,TRBV28,CASSPSGRGTGELFF,TGTGCCAGCAGTCCTAGCGGGAGGGGGACCGGGGAGCTGTTTTTT
TRBJ2-3,15,NA,NA,TRBV15,CATSRDRTATDTQYF,TGTGCCACCAGCAGAGACAGGACGGCCACAGATACGCAGTATTTT
TRBJ1-4,14,NA,TRBD1,TRBV19,CASRTGQTNEKLFF,TGTGCCAGTAGGACGGGACAGACGAATGAAAAACTGTTTTTT
TRBJ1-5,15,NA,NA,TRBV5-4,CASSPGAEVGQPQHF,TGTGCCAGCAGCCCCGGGGCCGAAGTAGGTCAGCCCCAGCATTTT
TRBJ2-1,13,NA,NA,TRBV28,CASSLNSYNEQFF,TGTGCCAGCAGTTTAAACAGTTACAATGAGCAGTTCTTC
TRBJ2-2,16,NA,NA,TRBV5-1,CASSLVGSSGTGELFF,TGCGCCAGCAGCTTGGTAGGGAGTAGTGGCACCGGGGAGCTGTTTTTT
TRBJ2-2,13,NA,NA,TRBV11-3,CASGTPTTGELFF,TGTGCCAGCGGAACGCCGACCACCGGGGAGCTGTTTTTT
TRBJ2-1,16,NA,TRBD2,TRBV7-9,CASSSGTSLLYNEQFF,TGTGCCAGCAGCTCGGGGACTAGCCTACTGTACAATGAGCAGTTCTTC
TRBJ2-3,15,NA,TRBD2,TRBV30,CAWSVLAGETDTQYF,TGTGCCTGGAGTGTACTAGCGGGAGAAACAGATACGCAGTATTTT
TRBJ2-7,16,NA,TRBD2,TRBV6-5,CATSYSIPSGTYEQYF,TGTGCCACCAGTTACTCGATACCTAGCGGGACCTACGAGCAGTACTTC
TRBJ1-5,13,few,NA,TRBV12-3/TRBV12-4,CASSPPLGQPQHF,TGTGCCAGCAGTCCCCCGCTTGGGCAGCCCCAGCATTTT
TRBJ1-4,13,NA,NA,TRBV27,CASRFITNEKLFF,TGTGCCAGCAGATTTATAACTAATGAAAAACTGTTTTTT
TRBJ2-3,14,NA,TRBD2,TRBV28,CATEGLAGTDTQYF,TGTGCCACCGAGGGACTAGCGGGCACAGATACGCAGTATTTT
TRBJ1-5,14,NA,NA,TRBV3-1/TRBV3-2,CASSQGVAYQPQHF,TGTGCCAGCAGCCAAGGGGTGGCATATCAGCCCCAGCATTTT